These 18 T cell receptor beta chains share one sample of origin, sequenced in a study of molecular identifiers for immune sequencing clone quantification (dated by TCRdb to the late 2010s). Library preparation used PCR. The sequencer was an Illumina HiSeq 4000. In-frame beta chains were kept once TCRdb had trimmed the public reads at Q25 with fastp and called clones with MiXCR. One record per CDR3 amino acid sequence lists the most common genes and DNA. The table for this sample lists about 640,000 distinct CDR3 sequences; 15% to 20% of them were counted only once. Approximately 0.9% of the sample comes from the top ten. Sequencing used naive CD8+ T cells from blood, with Jurkat cell RNA spiked in. The cell subset or site label on this specimen signifies: FACS-sorted CD8+CD4-CCR7+CD45RA+ naive T cells. The receptors were gathered from a human donor in good health. Some libraries in this study had Jurkat cell RNA spiked in.

This clonotype was seen ten or more times. The chain links TRBV24-1 to TRBJ2-1; D perhaps matches TRBD2 (5 bases). CDR3 size: 13 residues. V dropped 4 bases and J dropped 5 bases, with 8 bases sitting between them. Germline CDR1 reads KGHDR; CDR2 reads SFDVKD. The CDR3: CATSDLTNNEQFF. CDR3 DNA sequence: TGTGCCACCAGTGACCTGACTAACAATGAGCAGTTCTTC.

This clonotype was counted at least ten times. This chain joins TRBV7-9 and TRBJ1-4, with 9 positions matching TRBD1. The CDR3 spans 18 residues. Germline CDR1 is SEHNR and CDR2 is FQNEAQ (reference sequence). V lost 5 bases and J lost 0; bases outside the gene matches: 10. CDR3 nucleotide sequence: TGTGCCAGCAGCAAAGGGGGACAGGGCCTTGCAACTAATGAAAAACTGTTTTTT. It specifies CASSKGGQGLATNEKLFF. The variable domain in full, completed from reference TRBV7-9 and TRBJ1-4, reads DTGVSQNPRHKITKRGQNVTFRCDPISEHNRLYWYRQTLGQGPEFLTYFQNEAQLEKSRLLSDRFSAERPKGSFSTLEIQRTEQGDSAMYLCASSKGGQGLATNEKLFFGSGTQLSVL.

The chain combines TRBV7-9 with TRBJ2-6; TRBD1 aligns across 10 bases. The length of the CDR3 is 19 residues. Trimming at V came to 2 bases and at J to 2 bases, leaving 9 bases not matched to a gene. Germline V gene lookup returns CDR1 SEHNR and CDR2 FQNEAQ (reference sequence). The CDR3 bases are TGTGCCAGCAGCTTACAGCGGGGACAGGGGAATACTGGGGCCAACGTCCTGACTTTC. Protein: CASSLQRGQGNTGANVLTF. Full variable domain (remainder filled in from reference TRBV7-9 and TRBJ2-6): DTGVSQNPRHKITKRGQNVTFRCDPISEHNRLYWYRQTLGQGPEFLTYFQNEAQLEKSRLLSDRFSAERPKGSFSTLEIQRTEQGDSAMYLCASSLQRGQGNTGANVLTFGAGSRLTVL.

This clonotype was seen more than once but under ten times. This chain links TRBV15 with TRBJ2-7, with 7 bases aligning to TRBD1. V was pared by 4 bases and J by 0 bases, with 9 bases of the junction left unmatched. Germline-derived CDR1 and CDR2 are LNHNV and YYDKDF (reference sequence). The length of the CDR3 is 16 residues. Here the CDR3 DNA reads TGTGCCACCAGCACGCCGACAGGGCAGAGCTCCTACGAGCAGTACTTC. Its translation: CATSTPTGQSSYEQYF.

This clonotype occurred many times. The chain is built from TRBV4-3 and TRBJ2-3, with D unresolved. The CDR3 is made up of 13 amino acids. Looked up from germline, CDR1 is LGHNA and CDR2 is YSLEER. Between the trimmed V and J ends, which lost 5 bases and 1 base, there was a span of 7 bases. The CDR3 sequence: CASSWVRTDTQYF. CDR3 nucleotides: TGCGCCAGCAGCTGGGTCCGCACAGATACGCAGTATTTT.

This chain links TRBV4-1 with TRBJ2-3, with unresolved D. Germline V gene lookup returns CDR1 MGHRA and CDR2 YSYEKL. V was trimmed by 1 base and J by 5 bases, leaving 7 bases between them. The CDR3 loop spans 13 amino acids. CDR3 sequence: CASSQVFGDTQYF. CDR3 bases: TGCGCCAGCAGCCAAGTTTTCGGAGATACGCAGTATTTT.

At least ten counts were recorded for this clonotype. This chain uses TRBV12-3 or TRBV12-4 with TRBJ2-7; weak D call: TRBD2 (6 bases). V was clipped by 1 base and J by 6 bases, with 13 bases between them. This CDR3 has 14 residues. CDR3 sequence: CASSLGGGTPEQYF. For the CDR3, the DNA is TGTGCCAGCAGTTTAGGTGGAGGGACTCCCGAGCAGTACTTC.

Ten or more counts support this clonotype. The rearrangement joins TRBV5-8 to TRBJ2-6; no reliable D call. Trimming cost V 0 bases and J 6 bases, with 4 bases left between them. This CDR3 is 13 amino acids long. Germline assignment: CDR1 SGHTS and CDR2 YDEGEE. CDR3: CASSLGPANVLTF. The CDR3 bases are TGTGCCAGCAGCTTGGGGCCGGCCAACGTCCTGACTTTC.

The gene calls are TRBV13 and TRBJ2-7; D may match TRBD1 or TRBD2 (7 bases each). The V gene's germline CDR1 is PRHDT and CDR2 FYEKMQ (reference sequence). The CDR3 covers 14 residues. V was shortened by 3 bases and J by 4 bases, with 13 bases between the two germline ends. The CDR3 DNA reads TGTGCCAGCAGCTTGGGGAGGGGACAGTACGAGCAGTACTTC. Protein product: CASSLGRGQYEQYF.

As concerns this clonotype: This could be a read error, since a much larger clone is one nucleotide away. V usage is TRBV6-2 or TRBV6-3 and J usage is TRBJ2-6, with D unclear. Looked up from germline, CDR1 is MNHEY and CDR2 is SVGEGT. V shed 8 bases and J shed 0 bases, with 17 bases lying between them. The CDR3 totals 17 residues. The CDR3 bases are TGTGCCAGCGTAGTGGGCCAAAAACTCTCTGGGGCCAACGTCCTGACTTTC. It translates to CASVVGQKLSGANVLTF.

This clonotype was seen repeatedly, ten times or more. The gene calls are TRBV9 and TRBJ1-1; D gene uncertain. The CDR3 runs to 12 residues. The V gene lost 4 bases and the J gene lost 2 bases, with 6 bases spanning the gap. The germline V gene has CDR1 SGDLS and CDR2 YYNGEE. The CDR3 DNA sequence: TGTGCCAGCAGCCCATTTAACACTGAAGCTTTCTTT. It encodes CASSPFNTEAFF.

As to this clonotype: This may be a read error: a much more frequent sequence differs by one nucleotide. The J gene is TRBJ2-3, the V gene TRBV27, with D perhaps TRBD2 (6 bases). The germline CDR1 and CDR2 sequences are MNHEY and SMNVEV (reference sequence). The CDR3 spans 18 residues. V lost 1 base and J lost 1, with 18 bases in between. CDR3 DNA: TGTGCCAGCAGTTTATATGGCTCTGGGGGGTTTGGCACAGATACGCAGTATTTT. Amino acids: CASSLYGSGGFGTDTQYF.

This clonotype was observed many times. This chain links TRBV20-1 with TRBJ2-5; 7 bases are a match to TRBD2. With V trimmed by 5 bases and J by 0 bases, 3 bases remained unmatched. CDR1 and CDR2 (germline): DFQATT, SNEGSKA (reference sequence). The CDR3 contains 13 residues. The CDR3 loop reads CSAGGGYQETQYF. Here the CDR3 DNA reads TGCAGTGCTGGGGGGGGGTACCAAGAGACCCAGTACTTC.

Turning to this clonotype: One end of the junction is discordant with germline, which a read error may explain. V is TRBV29-1 and J is TRBJ2-1; no definite D call. The CDR3 consists of 12 residues. CDR1 and CDR2 from the germline V gene are SQVTM and ANQGSEA. In DNA form, the CDR3 reads TGCAGCGTTGAAGTGACGAACAATAAGCAGTTCTTC. Translation gives CSVEVTNNKQFF.

Comments on this clonotype: Being one base from a much bigger clone, this may be a read error. The gene calls are TRBV7-9 and TRBJ2-7, with TRBD1 matching over 9 bases. V lost 4 bases and J lost 12; bases outside the gene matches: 16. The CDR3 contains 15 residues. The germline V gene has CDR1 SEHNR and CDR2 FQNEAQ (reference sequence). In DNA form, the CDR3 reads TGTGCCAGCAGCTCCACCGGGACAGGGACCGAAGGGCTGTACTTC. Translation gives CASSSTGTGTEGLYF.

This clonotype was counted ten times or more. CDR3 sequence (DNA): TGTGCCAGCAGAATTGACAGGGCCACTGAAGCTTTCTTT. This gives the protein CASRIDRATEAFF. The genes are TRBV5-4 and TRBJ1-1; 7 positions match TRBD1. V was clipped by 5 bases and J by 4 bases; unmatched bases: 5. Germline V gene lookup returns CDR1 SGHNT and CDR2 YYREEE (reference sequence). The CDR3 is made up of 13 amino acids.

V and J are TRBV19 and TRBJ2-2, with unresolved D. CDR1 LNHDA and CDR2 SQIVND come from the germline V gene (reference sequence). Trimming took off 6 bases at V and 6 bases at J, with 8 bases between the two ends. This CDR3 contains 12 residues. The CDR3, as DNA: TGTGCCAGTAGGAAGGGCGCCGGGGAGCTGTTTTTT. Translation gives CASRKGAGELFF.

This clonotype has a count of ten or more. The rearrangement uses TRBV24-1 and TRBJ1-6, with no clear D. Per germline, CDR1 KGHDR and CDR2 SFDVKD. V gave up 8 bases and J gave up 7 bases, with 11 bases separating them. The CDR3 is 13 amino acids. CDR3 protein: CATTTPVNSPLHF. The CDR3, as DNA: TGTGCCACCACCACGCCAGTAAATTCACCCCTCCACTTT.